This is a list of T cell receptor beta chains from one sample in a study of T cell clonotyping in hematopoietic cell transplantation. Assay used: immunoSEQ multiplex PCR; TCRdb lists only in-frame clones, some missing. The profile shows just under 7,500 clones, 90% to 97% of them singletons. The sequencing used PBMCs, collected 30 days after allogeneic stem cell transplant. Every receptor here comes from a male patient in his thirties or forties who had an allogeneic stem cell transplant from a related donor, so the T cells may come from the graft donor. Some clones in this sample may be carry-over from other donors' samples. The CDR3 runs from the conserved cysteine through the conserved F or W. D genes are given only for firm matches. Clone size is not always given. Where it is, it says once, few, many or a class for expanded clones.

clone_size: NA
v_call: TRBV20-1
j_call: TRBJ1-1
d_call: NA
cdr3_aa: CSAIVNTEAFF
cdr3_nt: TGCAGTGCTATTGTGAACACTGAAGCTTTCTTT

clone_size: NA
v_call: TRBV4-1
j_call: TRBJ2-7
d_call: TRBD2
cdr3_aa: CASSPSGLASIEQYF
cdr3_nt: TGCGCCAGCAGCCCGTCGGGACTAGCAAGCATCGAGCAGTACTTC

clone_size: NA
v_call: TRBV27
j_call: TRBJ2-1
d_call: NA
cdr3_aa: CASSLFGQKESYFYNEQFF
cdr3_nt: TGTGCCAGCAGTTTATTTGGACAGAAGGAGAGCTATTTCTACAATGAGCAGTTCTTC

clone_size: NA
v_call: TRBV6-5
j_call: TRBJ1-2
d_call: TRBD1
cdr3_aa: CASSSGDSYGYTF
cdr3_nt: TGTGCCAGCAGTTCCGGGGACAGCTATGGCTACACCTTC

clone_size: NA
v_call: TRBV10-3
j_call: TRBJ2-3
d_call: NA
cdr3_aa: CAISESTPSGDTQYF
cdr3_nt: TGTGCCATCAGTGAGTCTACGCCCTCCGGGGATACGCAGTATTTT

clone_size: NA
v_call: TRBV4-2
j_call: TRBJ2-2
d_call: NA
cdr3_aa: CASSLPGVNTGELFF
cdr3_nt: TGTGCCAGCAGCCTCCCAGGGGTTAACACCGGGGAGCTGTTTTTT

clone_size: NA
v_call: TRBV28
j_call: TRBJ1-2
d_call: TRBD1
cdr3_aa: CASRQGAGYGYTF
cdr3_nt: TGTGCCAGCCGCCAGGGGGCGGGCTATGGCTACACCTTC

clone_size: NA
v_call: TRBV7-8
j_call: TRBJ2-6
d_call: TRBD1
cdr3_aa: CASSSTGGRSGGANVLTF
cdr3_nt: TGTGCCAGCAGCTCCACAGGGGGCCGGAGTGGTGGGGCCAACGTCCTGACTTTC

clone_size: NA
v_call: TRBV19
j_call: TRBJ2-7
d_call: TRBD1
cdr3_aa: CASSVRTGTYEQYF
cdr3_nt: TGTGCCAGTAGTGTCCGGACAGGGACCTACGAGCAGTACTTC

clone_size: NA
v_call: TRBV2
j_call: TRBJ2-1
d_call: NA
cdr3_aa: CASSEGPRNEQFF
cdr3_nt: TGTGCCAGCAGTGAGGGACCCAGAAATGAGCAGTTCTTC

clone_size: NA
v_call: TRBV5-5
j_call: TRBJ1-2
d_call: NA
cdr3_aa: CASSPDPNYGYTF
cdr3_nt: TGTGCCAGCAGCCCGGACCCTAACTATGGCTACACCTTC

clone_size: NA
v_call: TRBV19
j_call: TRBJ1-2
d_call: TRBD1
cdr3_aa: CASTPVTGGGYGYTF
cdr3_nt: TGTGCCAGTACCCCCGTAACAGGGGGCGGCTATGGCTACACCTTC

clone_size: NA
v_call: TRBV11-2
j_call: TRBJ2-7
d_call: NA
cdr3_aa: CASSLGSGFFGEQYF
cdr3_nt: TGTGCCAGCAGCTTAGGGTCAGGGTTTTTTGGCGAGCAGTACTTC

clone_size: NA
v_call: TRBV6-1
j_call: TRBJ2-6
d_call: NA
cdr3_aa: CASSEPGAGANVLTF
cdr3_nt: TGTGCCAGCAGTGAACCGGGGGCTGGGGCCAACGTCCTGACTTTC

clone_size: NA
v_call: TRBV4-3
j_call: TRBJ1-5
d_call: NA
cdr3_aa: CASSQERVNDQPQHF
cdr3_nt: TGCGCCAGCAGCCAAGAAAGGGTTAACGATCAGCCCCAGCATTTT

clone_size: once
v_call: TRBV28
j_call: TRBJ1-2
d_call: TRBD1
cdr3_aa: CASSARQGDGYTF
cdr3_nt: TGTGCCAGCAGCGCCCGACAGGGGGACGGCTACACCTTC

clone_size: NA
v_call: TRBV27
j_call: TRBJ2-3
d_call: NA
cdr3_aa: CASTGHNTDTQYF
cdr3_nt: TGTGCCAGTACGGGACACAACACAGATACGCAGTATTTT

clone_size: NA
v_call: TRBV2
j_call: TRBJ2-7
d_call: NA
cdr3_aa: CASSLGEQYF
cdr3_nt: TGTGCCAGCAGTTTGGGCGAGCAGTACTTC

clone_size: NA
v_call: TRBV9
j_call: TRBJ2-2
d_call: NA
cdr3_aa: CASSKATGILTGELFF
cdr3_nt: TGTGCCAGCAGCAAGGCGACAGGTATACTCACCGGGGAGCTGTTTTTT

clone_size: few
v_call: TRBV7-2
j_call: TRBJ1-1
d_call: NA
cdr3_aa: CASSLIEGLVNTEAFF
cdr3_nt: TGTGCCAGCAGCTTAATAGAGGGCCTGGTGAACACTGAAGCTTTCTTT

clone_size: few
v_call: TRBV21-1
j_call: TRBJ2-5
d_call: NA
cdr3_aa: CASSTLAGSPGETQYF
cdr3_nt: TGTGCCAGCAGCACCCTGGCGGGCAGCCCAGGGGAGACCCAGTACTTC

clone_size: NA
v_call: TRBV29-1
j_call: TRBJ1-2
d_call: NA
cdr3_aa: CSVWAFNYGYTF
cdr3_nt: TGCAGCGTGTGGGCATTTAACTATGGCTACACCTTC

clone_size: NA
v_call: TRBV28
j_call: TRBJ2-7
d_call: NA
cdr3_aa: CASRPAGITSEQYF
cdr3_nt: TGTGCCAGCAGGCCCGCGGGCATCACCTCCGAGCAGTACTTC

clone_size: NA
v_call: TRBV5-1
j_call: TRBJ2-7
d_call: TRBD1
cdr3_aa: CASTPGQELGEQYF
cdr3_nt: TGCGCCAGCACGCCGGGACAGGAGCTGGGCGAGCAGTACTTC

clone_size: NA
v_call: TRBV2
j_call: TRBJ2-7
d_call: NA
cdr3_aa: CASSPRYEQYF
cdr3_nt: TGTGCCAGCAGTCCACGCTACGAGCAGTACTTC

clone_size: once
v_call: TRBV29-1
j_call: TRBJ1-2
d_call: NA
cdr3_aa: CSVNRVNGYTF
cdr3_nt: TGCAGCGTGAACAGGGTCAATGGCTACACCTTC

clone_size: NA
v_call: TRBV29-1
j_call: TRBJ2-3
d_call: TRBD1
cdr3_aa: CSVDLLDRGWEDTQYF
cdr3_nt: TGCAGCGTTGACCTGCTGGACAGGGGGTGGGAAGATACGCAGTATTTT

clone_size: NA
v_call: TRBV27
j_call: TRBJ2-1
d_call: NA
cdr3_aa: CASSHRGASYNEQFF
cdr3_nt: TGTGCCAGCAGTCATCGGGGGGCCTCCTACAATGAGCAGTTCTTC

clone_size: NA
v_call: TRBV5-8
j_call: TRBJ2-1
d_call: NA
cdr3_aa: CASSLGQGSYNEQFF
cdr3_nt: TGTGCCAGCAGCTTGGGGCAGGGGTCCTACAATGAGCAGTTCTTC

clone_size: NA
v_call: TRBV27
j_call: TRBJ1-5
d_call: TRBD1
cdr3_aa: CASSRTGLQPQHF
cdr3_nt: TGTGCCAGCAGCCGGACAGGGCTCCAGCCCCAGCATTTT

clone_size: NA
v_call: TRBV28
j_call: TRBJ1-5
d_call: NA
cdr3_aa: CASSWGGGGSNQPQHF
cdr3_nt: TGTGCCAGCAGTTGGGGGGGTGGGGGTAGCAATCAGCCCCAGCATTTT

clone_size: NA
v_call: TRBV19
j_call: TRBJ1-2
d_call: NA
cdr3_aa: CARLWVRRKAYGYTF
cdr3_nt: TGTGCCAGACTTTGGGTCCGTCGGAAAGCATATGGCTACACCTTC

clone_size: once
v_call: TRBV7-9
j_call: TRBJ1-2
d_call: TRBD1
cdr3_aa: CASSSLDLGQGAIGYTF
cdr3_nt: TGTGCCAGCAGTTCCCTGGACCTCGGACAGGGGGCGATAGGCTACACCTTC

clone_size: NA
v_call: TRBV11-3
j_call: TRBJ2-2
d_call: TRBD2
cdr3_aa: CASSLGGRAAGELFF
cdr3_nt: TGTGCCAGCAGCTTAGGGGGGAGGGCCGCCGGGGAGCTGTTTTTT

clone_size: NA
v_call: TRBV27
j_call: TRBJ2-7
d_call: NA
cdr3_aa: CASSPVSWGEQYF
cdr3_nt: TGTGCCAGCAGCCCGGTAAGCTGGGGCGAGCAGTACTTC

clone_size: NA
v_call: TRBV4-3
j_call: TRBJ2-2
d_call: TRBD2
cdr3_aa: CASSQDVASGARGELFF
cdr3_nt: TGCGCCAGCAGCCAAGATGTGGCTAGCGGGGCTCGGGGGGAGCTGTTTTTT

clone_size: NA
v_call: TRBV6-1
j_call: TRBJ1-1
d_call: TRBD1
cdr3_aa: CASSVEGAMGTEAFF
cdr3_nt: TGTGCCAGCAGTGTCGAGGGGGCGATGGGCACTGAAGCTTTCTTT

clone_size: NA
v_call: TRBV9
j_call: TRBJ2-3
d_call: NA
cdr3_aa: CASSEDAGTDTQYF
cdr3_nt: TGTGCCAGCAGCGAGGATGCAGGCACAGATACGCAGTATTTT

clone_size: NA
v_call: TRBV4-2
j_call: TRBJ1-5
d_call: TRBD1
cdr3_aa: CASSQDRGHGQPQHF
cdr3_nt: TGTGCCAGCAGCCAAGATAGGGGGCATGGACAGCCCCAGCATTTT

clone_size: NA
v_call: TRBV11-1
j_call: TRBJ2-7
d_call: TRBD2
cdr3_aa: CASSPRTSGAYEQYF
cdr3_nt: TGTGCCAGCAGCCCCAGGACTAGCGGGGCCTACGAGCAGTACTTC

clone_size: NA
v_call: TRBV4-3
j_call: TRBJ2-1
d_call: NA
cdr3_aa: CASSQLASNEQFF
cdr3_nt: TGCGCCAGCAGCCAACTAGCCTCCAATGAGCAGTTCTTC

clone_size: NA
v_call: TRBV4-1
j_call: TRBJ2-7
d_call: TRBD1
cdr3_aa: CASSLRAWDRAEQYF
cdr3_nt: TGCGCCAGCAGTCTAAGGGCCTGGGACAGGGCCGAGCAGTACTTC

clone_size: NA
v_call: TRBV6-5
j_call: TRBJ2-7
d_call: TRBD1
cdr3_aa: CASSYYGTGDYEQYF
cdr3_nt: TGTGCCAGCAGTTACTACGGGACAGGGGACTACGAGCAGTACTTC

clone_size: NA
v_call: TRBV29-1
j_call: TRBJ2-3
d_call: TRBD2
cdr3_aa: CSVDGRERGDTDTQYF
cdr3_nt: TGCAGCGTTGATGGCAGGGAGCGGGGGGACACAGATACGCAGTATTTT

clone_size: NA
v_call: TRBV6-5
j_call: TRBJ1-4
d_call: TRBD1
cdr3_aa: CASSPTGGVSEKLFF
cdr3_nt: TGTGCCAGCAGCCCCACAGGGGGCGTATCTGAAAAACTGTTTTTT

clone_size: NA
v_call: TRBV25-1
j_call: TRBJ2-3
d_call: NA
cdr3_aa: CASSDTRAFTDTQYF
cdr3_nt: TGTGCCAGCAGTGATACCCGGGCCTTCACAGATACGCAGTATTTT

clone_size: NA
v_call: TRBV28
j_call: TRBJ1-3
d_call: NA
cdr3_aa: CASSLSSSGNTIYF
cdr3_nt: TGTGCCAGCAGTTTATCCAGCTCTGGAAACACCATATATTTT

clone_size: NA
v_call: TRBV9
j_call: TRBJ1-2
d_call: NA
cdr3_aa: CASSRDYGYTF
cdr3_nt: TGTGCCAGCAGCCGCGACTATGGCTACACCTTC

clone_size: NA
v_call: TRBV6-6
j_call: TRBJ1-3
d_call: NA
cdr3_aa: CASRSGQPAGNTIYF
cdr3_nt: TGTGCCAGCAGGTCCGGACAGCCTGCTGGAAACACCATATATTTT

clone_size: NA
v_call: TRBV4-3
j_call: TRBJ2-2
d_call: NA
cdr3_aa: CASSQDLANTGELFF
cdr3_nt: TGCGCCAGCAGCCAAGATTTGGCGAACACCGGGGAGCTGTTTTTT

clone_size: NA
v_call: TRBV2
j_call: TRBJ1-2
d_call: NA
cdr3_aa: CASTREANYGYTF
cdr3_nt: TGTGCCAGCACCAGGGAAGCTAACTATGGCTACACCTTC

clone_size: NA
v_call: TRBV4-3
j_call: TRBJ2-5
d_call: NA
cdr3_aa: CASSQDGLQTFKETQYF
cdr3_nt: TGCGCCAGCAGCCAAGATGGTCTCCAGACATTCAAAGAGACCCAGTACTTC

clone_size: NA
v_call: TRBV2
j_call: TRBJ1-5
d_call: NA
cdr3_aa: CASSELSGNQPQHF
cdr3_nt: TGTGCCAGCAGTGAACTCTCCGGCAATCAGCCCCAGCATTTT

clone_size: NA
v_call: TRBV28
j_call: TRBJ1-2
d_call: NA
cdr3_aa: CASNTPGSAYGYTF
cdr3_nt: TGTGCCAGCAATACACCGGGCAGTGCCTATGGCTACACCTTC